One and the same sample provided the 24 T cell receptor beta chains below, sequenced in a study of human T cells and chemical hapten exposure. TCRdb reanalysed the RACE reads using MiXCR and keeps one entry per CDR3 protein. The sample includes under 300,000 distinct CDR3 sequences, just under 8% of them seen just once. Indicated time point: pre-sensitization, week 0. The sample's treatment: therapeutic diphenylcyclopropenone sensitization with weekly scalp DPC. Sequencing used whole blood, obtained in connection with sensitization to the hapten diphenylcyclopropenone (DPC). These receptors were taken from a man aged 18 to 35 with alopecia areata. Some clones in this sample may be carry-over from other donors' samples.

This clonotype was observed at least ten times. V and J are TRBV15 and TRBJ1-4; D gene unclear. Between the trimmed V and J ends, which lost 0 bases and 0 bases, there was a span of 5 bases. The CDR3 contains 15 residues. Germline loops: CDR1 LNHNV, CDR2 YYDKDF (reference sequence). The CDR3 protein is CATSRDTATNEKLFF. CDR3 bases: TGTGCCACCAGCAGAGATACTGCAACTAATGAAAAACTGTTTTTT.

The chain combines TRBV20-1 with TRBJ2-3, with D perhaps TRBD2 (6 bases). Trimming stripped 2 bases from V and 2 bases from J, with 17 bases between. CDR1 DFQATT and CDR2 SNEGSKA come from the germline V gene (reference sequence). The CDR3 runs 16 residues. CDR3 sequence reads: CSARSPQAGNTDTQYF. CDR3 DNA: TGCAGTGCTAGAAGCCCCCAGGCGGGGAACACAGATACGCAGTATTTT.

V is TRBV12-3 or TRBV12-4 and J is TRBJ1-2, with TRBD1 identical over 8 bases. Losses at the gene ends were 5 bases for V and 5 bases for J; bases not matched to a gene: 10. The CDR3 runs 15 residues. CDR3 bases: TGTGCCAGCAGTCCCGGGACAGGCCGCTCTTATGGCTACACCTTC. Encoded protein: CASSPGTGRSYGYTF.

The J gene is TRBJ2-5, the V gene TRBV28, with 10 bases aligning to TRBD2. Per germline, CDR1 MDHEN and CDR2 SYDVKM. The CDR3 runs 14 residues. V was pared by 6 bases and J by 1 base, with 2 bases of the junction left unmatched. The CDR3 is CASRSGGAQETQYF. CDR3 DNA: TGTGCCAGCAGAAGCGGGGGGGCCCAAGAGACCCAGTACTTC.

Many counts were recorded for this clonotype. The chain couples TRBV5-1 to TRBJ1-4, with a weak D call TRBD1 (6 bases). Germline loops: CDR1 SGHRS, CDR2 YFSETQ. V lost 9 bases, J lost 7 bases, and 22 bases lay in between. This CDR3 spans 15 amino acids. This chain's CDR3 is CAIYLQGMMGEKLFF. As DNA, the CDR3 is TGCGCCATTTACTTACAGGGTATGATGGGTGAAAAACTGTTTTTT.

The chain carries TRBV7-8 and TRBJ1-2; D not resolved. V was cut by 2 bases and J by 4 bases, with 8 bases left in between. This CDR3 region has 13 residues. CDR1 and CDR2 from the germline V gene are SGHVS and FQNEAQ. The CDR3 region has the DNA TGTGCCAGCAGCTTACGACACTCCTATGGCTACACCTTC. Residues: CASSLRHSYGYTF.

This clonotype has a count of ten or more. The chain couples TRBV6-2 or TRBV6-3 to TRBJ2-4, with D perhaps matching TRBD1 or TRBD2 (5 bases each). Trimming took off 8 bases at V and 8 bases at J, with 13 bases between the two ends. The CDR3 is 12 residues long. The germline V gene has CDR1 MNHEY and CDR2 SVGEGT. For the CDR3, the DNA is TGTGCCAGCGGGGGACGGCGCCACATTCAGTACTTC. Protein product: CASGGRRHIQYF.

This clonotype has at least ten counts. This sequence joins TRBV10-3 and TRBJ1-2; D is unresolved. Germline V gives CDR1 ENHRY, CDR2 SYGVKD. The V and J ends lost 10 bases and 6 bases respectively, with 12 bases between them. CDR3 length equals 11 residues. The CDR3 spells CATALADGYTF. The CDR3 DNA sequence: TGTGCCACGGCTCTGGCGGATGGCTACACCTTC.

V is TRBV5-1 and J is TRBJ2-7, with no clear D. Germline assignment: CDR1 SGHRS and CDR2 YFSETQ. The CDR3 spans 12 residues. Trimming shortened V by 4 bases and J by 1 base, and 6 bases separated the two germline ends. CDR3 coding DNA: TGCGCCAGCAGCAAGGAATCCTACGAGCAGTACTTC. Translated, it gives CASSKESYEQYF.

This clonotype was counted between two and nine times. This chain joins TRBV15 and TRBJ2-3; D tentatively reads TRBD1 or TRBD2 (5 bases each). The CDR3 spans 14 residues. The germline V gene encodes CDR1 LNHNV and CDR2 YYDKDF (reference sequence). The V end lost 6 bases, the J end lost 5 bases, and 15 bases lay between the germline ends. The CDR3 sequence is CATRSWDAGDTQYF. The CDR3 DNA sequence: TGTGCCACCAGGTCCTGGGACGCTGGAGATACGCAGTATTTT.

In this sample, this clonotype turned up many times. The chain joins TRBV9 to TRBJ2-3; weak D call: TRBD2 (5 bases). Between the trimmed V and J ends, which lost 0 bases and 1 base, there was a span of 6 bases. CDR3 length: 14 residues. Germline V gives CDR1 SGDLS, CDR2 YYNGEE. The CDR3 sequence is CASSVDGGTDTQYF. The CDR3 DNA follows: TGTGCCAGCAGCGTAGACGGGGGCACAGATACGCAGTATTTT.

The chain has TRBV5-6 and TRBJ1-2; D may be TRBD1 (6 bases). Per the germline V gene, CDR1 is SGHDT and CDR2 is YYEEEE. Trimming removed 5 bases at V and 3 bases at J, with 17 bases between. CDR3 length equals 15 residues. The CDR3: CASRREARGHYGYTF. CDR3 in DNA: TGTGCCAGCAGACGCGAAGCCAGGGGCCACTATGGCTACACCTTC.

The chain joins TRBV7-2 to TRBJ2-1; D unresolved. CDR3 length: 14 amino acids. V lost 1 base and J lost 5, with 9 bases in between. The V gene's germline CDR1 is SGHTA and CDR2 FQGNSA. CDR3 DNA sequence: TGTGCCAGCAGCTTAGGGAATAGAAACAATGAGCAGTTCTTC. Translating it yields CASSLGNRNNEQFF. The whole variable domain, filled in from reference TRBV7-2 and TRBJ2-1, reads GAGVSQSPSNKVTEKGKDVELRCDPISGHTALYWYRQSLGQGLEFLIYFQGNSAPDKSGLPSDRFSAERTGGSVSTLTIQRTQQEDSAVYLCASSLGNRNNEQFFGPGTRLTVL.

This clonotype has a count of ten or more. This chain connects TRBV28 to TRBJ1-2; 7 bases agree with TRBD1. V dropped 5 bases and J dropped 9; count of bases not matched to a gene: 9. The CDR3 consists of 13 residues. Germline CDR1 and CDR2: MDHEN and SYDVKM. The CDR3 region has the DNA TGTGCCAGCAGTCCCTTACAGGGGAGAAGCTACACCTTC. Translating gives CASSPLQGRSYTF.

The sample holds a few counts of this clonotype. The chain uses TRBV2 and TRBJ1-6; D uncertain. Deletions cut 6 bases from V and 7 bases from J, with 10 bases between. Germline lookup yields CDR1 SNHLY and CDR2 FYNNEI. This CDR3 contains 13 residues. The CDR3 here is CASRDSRNSPLHF. In nucleotides, the CDR3 is TGTGCCAGCAGAGATAGTAGAAATTCACCCCTCCACTTT.

The CDR3 DNA sequence: TGTGCCAGCAGTTTAACTGAGCAGTTCTTC. It yields the protein CASSLTEQFF. The gene calls are TRBV12-3 or TRBV12-4 and TRBJ2-1; D gene unclear. The length of the CDR3 is 10 residues. V was shortened by 2 bases and J by 9 bases, with 2 bases between the two germline ends.

This clonotype was counted only a few times. CDR3: CSASQTGLDTQYF. CDR3 DNA: TGCAGTGCTAGTCAGACAGGACTAGATACGCAGTATTTT. The chain joins TRBV20-1 to TRBJ2-3; tentative D call: TRBD1 (6 bases). The V gene lost 3 bases and the J gene lost 5 bases, with 12 bases spanning the gap. The germline CDR1 and CDR2 sequences are DFQATT and SNEGSKA (reference sequence). The CDR3 is 13 amino acids.

There are many counts of this clonotype. The chain has TRBV4-3 and TRBJ1-2; D is perhaps TRBD1 (5 bases). The CDR3 covers 14 residues. Germline V gene sequence: CDR1 LGHNA, CDR2 YSLEER. Trimming left V 0 bases short and J 2 bases short, with 7 bases between. The CDR3 protein is CASSQDRGNYGYTF. Written as DNA, the CDR3 is TGCGCCAGCAGCCAAGATCGGGGGAACTATGGCTACACCTTC.

A note on this clonotype: The junction differs from germline at one of its ends, possibly a read error. The chain has TRBV6-2 or TRBV6-3 and TRBJ2-1, with 8 bases fitting TRBD2. CDR1 MNHEY and CDR2 SVGEGT come from the germline V gene. This CDR3 has 15 amino acids. CDR3 DNA sequence: TGTACCAGCAGCCCTGGACTAGCCGACTACAATGAGCAGTTCTTC. This encodes CTSSPGLADYNEQFF.

The chain links TRBV6-5 to TRBJ2-5; D remains ambiguous. The ends were cut back, 0 bases at V and 2 bases at J, with 7 bases in the middle. Germline CDR1 is MNHEY and CDR2 is SVGAGI. CDR3 length: 14 amino acids. CDR3: CASSYSARQETQYF. The CDR3 DNA reads TGTGCCAGCAGTTACTCAGCCAGGCAAGAGACCCAGTACTTC.

Ten or more counts support this clonotype. V gene TRBV7-2 combines with J gene TRBJ2-1, with 11 nucleotides matching TRBD2. J was trimmed by 10 bases and V by 2 bases; bases with no gene match: 1. The CDR3 extends over 13 amino acids. Looked up from germline, CDR1 is SGHTA and CDR2 is FQGNSA. The CDR3 protein is CASSLPSGGEQFF. For the CDR3, the DNA is TGTGCCAGCAGCTTACCTAGCGGGGGGGAGCAGTTCTTC.

This clonotype has ten or more counts. This chain connects TRBV24-1 to TRBJ1-4, with D perhaps TRBD1 (6 bases). This CDR3 comprises 17 residues. Germline-derived CDR1 and CDR2 are KGHDR and SFDVKD. The V gene lost 6 bases and the J gene lost 10 bases, with 26 bases spanning the gap. The CDR3 sequence: CATSSVQGLMGIGKLFF. CDR3 coding DNA: TGTGCCACCAGTTCGGTGCAGGGGCTCATGGGAATAGGAAAACTGTTTTTT.

A few counts support this clonotype. V usage is TRBV6-2 or TRBV6-3 and J usage is TRBJ1-5, with D maybe TRBD1 (5 bases). The CDR3 covers 15 residues. The V gene lost 2 bases and the J gene lost 2 bases, with 10 bases spanning the gap. Germline CDR1 MNHEY, CDR2 SVGEGT. The CDR3 region has the DNA TGTGCCAGCAGTTACGCCCGCAGGGGCAATCAGCCCCAGCATTTT. Its translation is CASSYARRGNQPQHF.

In this sample, this clonotype turned up a few times. V is TRBV9 and J is TRBJ2-2, with D perhaps TRBD1 (8 bases). Trimming cost V 2 bases and J 5 bases, with 16 bases left between them. The germline CDR1 and CDR2 sequences are SGDLS and YYNGEE. This CDR3 has 16 residues. CDR3 sequence (DNA): TGTGCCAGCAGCGTCGGACAGGGAGGGATAACCGGGGAGCTGTTTTTT. It encodes CASSVGQGGITGELFF.